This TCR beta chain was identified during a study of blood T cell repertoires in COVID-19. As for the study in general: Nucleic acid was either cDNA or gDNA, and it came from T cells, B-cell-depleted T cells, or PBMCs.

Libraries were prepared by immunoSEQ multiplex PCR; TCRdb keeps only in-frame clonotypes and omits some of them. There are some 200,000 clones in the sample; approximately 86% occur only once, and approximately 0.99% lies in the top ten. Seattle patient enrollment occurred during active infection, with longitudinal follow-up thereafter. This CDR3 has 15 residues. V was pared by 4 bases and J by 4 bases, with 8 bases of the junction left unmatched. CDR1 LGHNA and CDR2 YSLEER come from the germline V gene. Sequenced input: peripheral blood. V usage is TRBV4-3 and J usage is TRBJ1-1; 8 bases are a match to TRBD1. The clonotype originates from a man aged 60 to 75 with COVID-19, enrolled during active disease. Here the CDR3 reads CASSPSDRAATEAFF. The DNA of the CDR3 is TGCGCCAGCAGCCCGTCGGACAGGGCTGCCACTGAAGCTTTCTTT.